Sequencing of this T cell receptor beta chain was carried out in a study of T-cell memory formation after mild COVID-19. V lost 4 bases to trimming and J lost 9 bases, with 13 bases between them. The CDR3 is 12 amino acids. Germline CDR1 is SGHDT and CDR2 is YYEEEE. TCRdb fed the 5' RACE reads into MiXCR, producing one record per CDR3 protein. The profile shows 110,000 to 150,000 distinct CDR3 sequences, around 14% of them singletons. The sequencing input was PBMCs or a T cell subset sorted from them (not recorded which). V and J are TRBV5-6 and TRBJ2-5, with D tentatively TRBD1 or TRBD2 (5 bases each). The sequence was collected from an adult woman who had mild COVID-19 (a few samples of this study predate the infection). Cell type and time point are not known. DNA for the CDR3: TGTGCCAGCAGCCCAGGTCGGGGACCCCAGTACTTC. Protein sequence: CASSPGRGPQYF.